The rows below give T cell receptor beta chains drawn from one sample of a study of patients and donors after allogeneic stem cell transplantation. A single record per CDR3 protein comes from TCRdb applying MiXCR to the RT-PCR reads. The top ten hold just over 7% of the sample, which has 410,000 or so distinct CDR3 sequences, 16% seen once. The sequenced sample was blood, either unsorted or a sorted T cell fraction (not recorded which). The receptors originated from a human donor who was either an allogeneic HSCT recipient or a stem cell or donor lymphocyte infusion donor (not recorded which). It is not recorded whose cells these are; they may come from a transplant donor. The CDR3 runs from the conserved cysteine through the conserved F or W. A D gene is named only where the DNA matches it firmly. A clone size is listed for some rows: how often the clone was seen (once, few, many), or a class if it is expanded.

d_call,clone_size,v_call,j_call,cdr3_aa,cdr3_nt
TRBD2,many,TRBV24-1,TRBJ2-1,CATSEASGSSYNEQFF,TGTGCCACCAGTGAGGCTAGCGGGAGCTCCTACAATGAGCAGTTCTTC
TRBD2,NA,TRBV13,TRBJ2-1,CASSPFGSGRAGEQFF,TGTGCCAGCAGCCCCTTCGGTAGCGGGAGGGCCGGTGAGCAGTTCTTC
NA,NA,TRBV4-1,TRBJ2-2,CASSHSQGSGELFF,TGCGCCAGCAGCCACTCCCAGGGGTCCGGGGAGCTGTTTTTT
TRBD1,many,TRBV6-1,TRBJ1-5,CASSYDRASNQPQHF,TGTGCCAGCAGCTATGACAGGGCAAGCAATCAGCCCCAGCATTTT
NA,NA,TRBV12-3/TRBV12-4,TRBJ1-1,CASSLSQGADFF,TGTGCCAGCAGTTTAAGTCAGGGCGCCGATTTCTTT
TRBD2,NA,TRBV2,TRBJ2-1,CASTVGLAGATGSYNEQFF,TGTGCCAGCACCGTAGGACTAGCGGGAGCAACGGGCTCCTACAATGAGCAGTTCTTC
NA,few,TRBV20-1,TRBJ1-6,CSARVMTANSPLHF,TGCAGTGCTAGAGTAATGACAGCTAATTCACCCCTCCACTTT
TRBD1,NA,TRBV9,TRBJ2-1,CASSAGQGSGNEQFF,TGTGCCAGCAGCGCGGGACAGGGATCGGGCAATGAGCAGTTCTTC
NA,many,TRBV29-1,TRBJ2-7,CSVDPLEAGTSGEQYF,TGCAGCGTTGATCCTCTCGAAGCAGGCACCTCGGGGGAGCAGTACTTC
NA,few,TRBV20-1,TRBJ2-3,CSASDSTDTQYF,TGCAGTGCTAGTGATAGCACAGATACGCAGTATTTT
NA,few,TRBV2,TRBJ2-1,CASRGAEQFF,TGTGCCAGCAGGGGGGCGGAGCAGTTCTTC
TRBD1,few,TRBV6-2/TRBV6-3,TRBJ2-1,CASSYSDWATGVGNSSYNEQFF,TGTGCCAGCAGTTACTCTGACTGGGCGACAGGGGTGGGAAATAGCTCCTACAATGAGCAGTTCTTC
TRBD1,NA,TRBV11-2,TRBJ2-1,CASSFSGTGGRSSYNEQFF,TGTGCCAGCAGCTTCTCCGGGACAGGGGGCCGTAGCTCCTACAATGAGCAGTTCTTC
NA,many,TRBV12-3/TRBV12-4,TRBJ2-7,CASSFGTAYEQYF,TGTGCCAGCAGTTTCGGGACGGCCTACGAGCAGTACTTC
NA,few,TRBV20-1,TRBJ1-2,CSARVSGLGGYTF,TGCAGTGCTAGAGTTAGCGGCTTGGGCGGCTACACCTTC
TRBD2,few,TRBV7-2,TRBJ2-3,CASSRTSGAKDTQYF,TGTGCCAGCAGCCGGACTAGCGGGGCGAAAGATACGCAGTATTTT
NA,few,TRBV7-9,TRBJ2-7,CASSGRQRVTEQYF,TGTGCCAGCAGCGGGCGACAAAGGGTCACCGAGCAGTACTTC
TRBD1,NA,TRBV7-2,TRBJ1-1,CASSPGGKGSTEAFF,TGTGCCAGCAGTCCAGGGGGCAAAGGGAGCACTGAAGCTTTCTTT
NA,few,TRBV14,TRBJ2-7,CASSQILKYEQYF,TGTGCCAGCAGCCAAATTTTGAAGTACGAGCAGTACTTC
NA,NA,TRBV19,TRBJ2-3,CASSIMGREADTQYF,TGTGCCAGTAGTATAATGGGCAGGGAAGCAGATACGCAGTATTTT
NA,NA,TRBV5-1,TRBJ2-2,CASSFISTNTGELFF,TGCGCCAGCAGCTTTATTAGTACGAACACCGGGGAGCTGTTTTTT
NA,few,TRBV30,TRBJ1-2,CAWNSGGYGYTF,TGTGCCTGGAATTCCGGGGGGTATGGCTACACCTTC
NA,NA,TRBV21-1,TRBJ2-7,CASSKEESGRDYEQYF,TGTGCCAGCAGCAAAGAAGAGAGCGGGAGGGACTACGAGCAGTACTTC
NA,NA,TRBV4-3,TRBJ1-4,CASSQVSRGAGEKLFF,TGCGCCAGCAGCCAAGTTTCAAGAGGGGCCGGAGAAAAACTGTTTTTT
NA,NA,TRBV14,TRBJ2-7,CASSQVGQGYEQYF,TGTGCCAGCAGCCAAGTCGGTCAGGGCTACGAGCAGTACTTC
NA,few,TRBV12-3/TRBV12-4,TRBJ1-2,CASSLASPSYGYTF,TGTGCCAGCAGTTTAGCTTCACCCTCCTATGGCTACACCTTC
NA,NA,TRBV6-1,TRBJ1-5,CASRAVSNQPQHF,TGTGCCAGCCGTGCAGTTAGCAATCAGCCCCAGCATTTT
NA,few,TRBV6-1,TRBJ1-4,CASSEQGNEKLFF,TGTGCCAGCAGTGAACAGGGGAATGAAAAACTGTTTTTT
NA,NA,TRBV20-1,TRBJ1-1,CSVRVNTEAFF,TGCAGTGTCAGAGTGAACACTGAAGCTTTCTTT
NA,NA,TRBV4-1,TRBJ2-5,CASSQDEVSVKTQYF,TGCGCCAGCAGCCAAGATGAGGTCTCGGTAAAGACCCAGTACTTC
TRBD1,few,TRBV6-5,TRBJ2-3,CASSFLGQGEDTQYF,TGTGCCAGCAGTTTCCTGGGACAGGGCGAAGATACGCAGTATTTT
NA,few,TRBV9,TRBJ2-7,CASSRGAEQYF,TGTGCCAGCAGCCGCGGGGCCGAGCAGTACTTC
NA,NA,TRBV2,TRBJ1-5,CASSPPGGGQPQHF,TGTGCCAGCAGTCCGCCTGGGGGTGGTCAGCCCCAGCATTTT
TRBD2,few,TRBV29-1,TRBJ2-5,CSVDLAGGPETQYF,TGCAGCGTTGACCTAGCGGGAGGGCCAGAGACCCAGTACTTC
NA,NA,TRBV21-1,TRBJ1-5,CASSKGRGTGTHSNQPQHF,TGTGCCAGCAGCAAAGGACGGGGCACAGGGACCCATAGCAATCAGCCCCAGCATTTT
NA,few,TRBV2,TRBJ2-4,CASSEGWERHIQYF,TGTGCCAGCAGTGAAGGGTGGGAGAGACACATTCAGTACTTC
NA,NA,TRBV11-1,TRBJ2-3,CASGRTGNTQYF,TGTGCCAGCGGGAGAACGGGTAATACGCAGTATTTT
NA,NA,TRBV19,TRBJ1-1,CASSTGGGITEAFF,TGTGCCAGTAGTACCGGCGGGGGAATCACTGAAGCTTTCTTT
NA,few,TRBV4-3,TRBJ2-1,CASSQERGRIYNEQFF,TGCGCCAGCAGCCAAGAGAGGGGACGCATTTACAATGAGCAGTTCTTC
NA,few,TRBV10-3,TRBJ1-5,CAISESSGNQPQHF,TGTGCCATCAGTGAGTCCTCCGGCAATCAGCCCCAGCATTTT
NA,few,TRBV20-1,TRBJ2-7,CSAPSDRYEQYF,TGCAGTGCGCCGTCGGACCGCTACGAGCAGTACTTC
NA,NA,TRBV20-1,TRBJ2-1,CSAREGTRYNEQFF,TGCAGTGCTAGAGAGGGTACCAGGTACAATGAGCAGTTCTTC
NA,NA,TRBV5-1,TRBJ1-1,CASSPGRTLNTEAFF,TGCGCCAGCAGCCCGGGACGGACTTTGAACACTGAAGCTTTCTTT
TRBD1,few,TRBV2,TRBJ1-5,CASSENDRGFQPQHF,TGTGCCAGCAGTGAGAATGACAGGGGGTTTCAGCCCCAGCATTTT
NA,NA,TRBV15,TRBJ1-5,CATSGDTDNQPQHF,TGTGCCACGTCAGGAGACACCGACAATCAGCCCCAGCATTTT
NA,few,TRBV20-1,TRBJ2-3,CSASAGRVTDTQYF,TGCAGTGCGAGCGCGGGCAGGGTCACAGATACGCAGTATTTT
NA,few,TRBV24-1,TRBJ1-2,CATSDSYGYTF,TGTGCCACCAGTGATTCCTATGGCTACACCTTC
NA,few,TRBV28,TRBJ1-1,CASSRALTEAFF,TGTGCCAGCAGTAGGGCATTGACTGAAGCTTTCTTT
NA,few,TRBV14,TRBJ1-2,CASSQDDGAIYGYTF,TGTGCCAGCAGCCAAGATGACGGGGCGATCTATGGCTACACCTTC
TRBD1,once,TRBV7-3,TRBJ2-1,CASSPTGFGEQFF,TGTGCCAGCAGCCCGACAGGGTTTGGTGAGCAGTTCTTC
TRBD2,many,TRBV7-7,TRBJ2-7,CASSPGLAGDEQYF,TGTGCCAGCAGCCCCGGACTAGCGGGAGACGAGCAGTACTTC
TRBD2,many,TRBV12-3/TRBV12-4,TRBJ2-7,CASSLSGRAQYEQYF,TGTGCCAGCAGTCTTAGCGGGAGGGCTCAATACGAGCAGTACTTC
NA,NA,TRBV20-1,TRBJ2-7,CSARAGRGAYEQYF,TGCAGTGCTAGAGCGGGCAGAGGGGCCTACGAGCAGTACTTC